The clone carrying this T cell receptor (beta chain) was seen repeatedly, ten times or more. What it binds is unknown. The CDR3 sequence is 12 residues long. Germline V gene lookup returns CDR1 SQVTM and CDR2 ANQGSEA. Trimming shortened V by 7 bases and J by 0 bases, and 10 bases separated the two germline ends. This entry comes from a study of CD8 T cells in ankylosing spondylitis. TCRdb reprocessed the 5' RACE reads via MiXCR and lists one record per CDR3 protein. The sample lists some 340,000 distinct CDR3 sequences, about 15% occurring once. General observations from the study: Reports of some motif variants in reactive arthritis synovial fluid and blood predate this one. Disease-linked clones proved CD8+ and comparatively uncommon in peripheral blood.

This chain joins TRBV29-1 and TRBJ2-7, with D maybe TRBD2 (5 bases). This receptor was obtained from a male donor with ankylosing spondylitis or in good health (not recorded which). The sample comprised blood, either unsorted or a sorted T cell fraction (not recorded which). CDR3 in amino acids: CSARAVSYEQYF. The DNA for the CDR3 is TGCAGCGCCCGAGCGGTCTCCTACGAGCAGTACTTC.